The rows below give T cell receptor beta chains drawn from one sample of a study of shared clonotypes between healthy human individuals. Assay used: immunoSEQ multiplex PCR; TCRdb lists only in-frame clones, some missing. The sample includes over a million clones, about 84% seen only once; the top ten take roughly 0.57%. Material: memory CD4+ T cells from PBMCs. The receptors stem from a man between 18 and 35 years old in good health. Some clones in this sample may be carry-over from other donors' samples. Both conserved end residues are part of each CDR3. Each record gives: V gene, clone size, J gene, D gene, CDR3 protein, CDR3 DNA. D genes are given only for firm matches. Part of the rows lack a size; the others show once, few, many or a class for expanded clones.

V gene: TRBV29-1; clone size: .; J gene: TRBJ2-3; D gene: TRBD2; CDR3 protein: CSAAGGYPSTDTQYF; CDR3 DNA: TGCAGCGCAGCGGGAGGGTACCCTAGCACAGATACGCAGTATTTT
V gene: TRBV7-2; clone size: .; J gene: TRBJ2-3; D gene: .; CDR3 protein: CASSPPRPGTQYF; CDR3 DNA: TGTGCCAGCAGCCCCCCTCGGCCCGGAACGCAGTATTTT
V gene: TRBV27; clone size: few; J gene: TRBJ2-7; D gene: .; CDR3 protein: CASSSRDVLGYEQYF; CDR3 DNA: TGTGCCAGCAGTTCCCGCGACGTTCTCGGGTACGAGCAGTACTTC
V gene: TRBV4-1; clone size: .; J gene: TRBJ2-3; D gene: .; CDR3 protein: CASSRGGDPDTQYF; CDR3 DNA: TGCGCCAGCAGCCGAGGGGGGGATCCAGATACGCAGTATTTT
V gene: TRBV2; clone size: .; J gene: TRBJ2-3; D gene: .; CDR3 protein: CASRLDRPTDTQYF; CDR3 DNA: TGTGCCAGCAGATTGGACAGACCCACAGATACGCAGTATTTT
V gene: TRBV11-2; clone size: .; J gene: TRBJ2-1; D gene: .; CDR3 protein: CASSLTLASSYNEQFF; CDR3 DNA: TGTGCCAGCAGCTTAACCCTAGCGAGCTCCTACAATGAGCAGTTCTTC
V gene: TRBV6-6; clone size: .; J gene: TRBJ1-1; D gene: TRBD1; CDR3 protein: CASSKTGTEAFF; CDR3 DNA: TGTGCCAGCAGCAAGACAGGGACTGAAGCTTTCTTT
V gene: TRBV5-6; clone size: .; J gene: TRBJ1-1; D gene: TRBD1; CDR3 protein: CASSPGGRRNTEAFF; CDR3 DNA: TGTGCCAGCAGCCCAGGGGGCAGGAGGAACACTGAAGCTTTCTTT
V gene: TRBV5-1; clone size: .; J gene: TRBJ2-7; D gene: TRBD1; CDR3 protein: CASSRAGGDAYEQYF; CDR3 DNA: TGCGCCAGCAGCAGGGCAGGGGGTGATGCCTACGAGCAGTACTTC
V gene: TRBV5-6; clone size: .; J gene: TRBJ1-2; D gene: TRBD1; CDR3 protein: CASRTTGGYGYTF; CDR3 DNA: TGTGCCAGCAGGACAACAGGGGGCTATGGCTACACCTTC
V gene: TRBV5-4; clone size: .; J gene: TRBJ2-7; D gene: TRBD1; CDR3 protein: CASSSYRDSGEQYF; CDR3 DNA: TGTGCCAGCAGCTCGTACCGGGACAGCGGCGAGCAGTACTTC
V gene: TRBV4-1; clone size: .; J gene: TRBJ2-2; D gene: TRBD1; CDR3 protein: CASSQAVRQGITGELFF; CDR3 DNA: TGCGCCAGCAGCCAAGCCGTTCGACAGGGTATCACCGGGGAGCTGTTTTTT
V gene: TRBV28; clone size: .; J gene: TRBJ1-2; D gene: TRBD1; CDR3 protein: CASSSARQGAYGYTF; CDR3 DNA: TGTGCCAGCAGTTCCGCCCGACAGGGGGCCTATGGCTACACCTTC
V gene: TRBV19; clone size: .; J gene: TRBJ2-1; D gene: .; CDR3 protein: CASSTLGGGNEQFF; CDR3 DNA: TGTGCCAGTAGTACACTAGGGGGGGGCAATGAGCAGTTCTTC
V gene: TRBV7-6; clone size: .; J gene: TRBJ2-5; D gene: .; CDR3 protein: CASSPGHPQETQYF; CDR3 DNA: TGTGCCAGCAGCCCGGGACATCCCCAAGAGACCCAGTACTTC
V gene: TRBV5-4; clone size: .; J gene: TRBJ1-4; D gene: .; CDR3 protein: CASSPPGHEKLFF; CDR3 DNA: TGTGCCAGCAGCCCGCCTGGCCATGAAAAACTGTTTTTT
V gene: TRBV15; clone size: once; J gene: TRBJ2-3; D gene: TRBD1; CDR3 protein: CATSARQGTDTQYF; CDR3 DNA: TGTGCCACCAGCGCTCGACAGGGTACAGATACGCAGTATTTT
V gene: TRBV6-1; clone size: few; J gene: TRBJ1-3; D gene: TRBD1; CDR3 protein: CASSEWTGGDTIYF; CDR3 DNA: TGTGCCAGCAGTGAGTGGACAGGGGGAGACACCATATATTTT
V gene: TRBV5-4; clone size: .; J gene: TRBJ1-1; D gene: .; CDR3 protein: CASSASVDTEAFF; CDR3 DNA: TGTGCCAGCAGCGCGTCGGTTGACACTGAAGCTTTCTTT
V gene: TRBV4-3; clone size: .; J gene: TRBJ2-7; D gene: .; CDR3 protein: CASSQVLALGEQYF; CDR3 DNA: TGCGCCAGCAGCCAAGTTTTGGCTCTAGGCGAGCAGTACTTC
V gene: TRBV19; clone size: .; J gene: TRBJ2-1; D gene: TRBD2; CDR3 protein: CASSIGGASGRDLDEQFF; CDR3 DNA: TGTGCCAGTAGTATAGGGGGGGCTAGCGGGAGAGATTTGGATGAGCAGTTCTTC
V gene: TRBV2; clone size: .; J gene: TRBJ1-4; D gene: .; CDR3 protein: CASNGMSGTNEKLFF; CDR3 DNA: TGTGCCAGCAACGGAATGTCTGGGACAAATGAAAAACTGTTTTTT
V gene: TRBV7-9; clone size: .; J gene: TRBJ2-1; D gene: TRBD1; CDR3 protein: CASSLEGGPQFF; CDR3 DNA: TGTGCCAGCAGCTTAGAAGGGGGCCCGCAGTTCTTC
V gene: TRBV6-5; clone size: .; J gene: TRBJ2-6; D gene: .; CDR3 protein: CASIQRSGANVLTF; CDR3 DNA: TGTGCCAGCATCCAAAGGTCTGGGGCCAACGTCCTGACTTTC
V gene: TRBV9; clone size: few; J gene: TRBJ2-1; D gene: .; CDR3 protein: CASSAPVGQFF; CDR3 DNA: TGTGCCAGCAGCGCACCAGTTGGGCAGTTCTTC
V gene: TRBV29-1; clone size: .; J gene: TRBJ1-1; D gene: .; CDR3 protein: CSGVMSDKAFF; CDR3 DNA: TGCAGTGGGGTTATGTCGGACAAAGCTTTCTTT
V gene: TRBV5-6; clone size: .; J gene: TRBJ2-5; D gene: .; CDR3 protein: CASSLGLLLQETQYF; CDR3 DNA: TGTGCCAGCAGCTTGGGACTTCTATTACAAGAGACCCAGTACTTC
V gene: TRBV2; clone size: .; J gene: TRBJ1-1; D gene: TRBD1; CDR3 protein: CASRITGAGAFF; CDR3 DNA: TGTGCCAGCAGGATCACAGGGGCCGGAGCTTTCTTT
V gene: TRBV7-8; clone size: once; J gene: TRBJ1-5; D gene: .; CDR3 protein: CASSLDQGNQPQHF; CDR3 DNA: TGTGCCAGCAGCTTAGATCAGGGGAATCAGCCCCAGCATTTT
V gene: TRBV5-1; clone size: .; J gene: TRBJ2-1; D gene: .; CDR3 protein: CASSPQGSSYNEQFF; CDR3 DNA: TGCGCCAGCAGCCCACAGGGCAGCTCCTACAATGAGCAGTTCTTC
V gene: TRBV5-6; clone size: .; J gene: TRBJ2-3; D gene: .; CDR3 protein: CASKTGPDTQYF; CDR3 DNA: TGTGCCAGCAAAACAGGGCCAGATACGCAGTATTTT
V gene: TRBV30; clone size: few; J gene: TRBJ2-7; D gene: .; CDR3 protein: CAWRRAPTYEQYF; CDR3 DNA: TGTGCCTGGAGGCGGGCACCGACCTACGAGCAGTACTTC
V gene: TRBV29-1; clone size: .; J gene: TRBJ1-5; D gene: .; CDR3 protein: CSVQANPNQPQHF; CDR3 DNA: TGCAGCGTGCAGGCCAATCCTAATCAGCCCCAGCATTTT
V gene: TRBV7-9; clone size: .; J gene: TRBJ2-7; D gene: .; CDR3 protein: CASSSGPERGGGQYF; CDR3 DNA: TGTGCCAGCAGCTCCGGGCCCGAAAGGGGAGGTGGGCAGTACTTC
V gene: TRBV25-1; clone size: many; J gene: TRBJ2-3; D gene: TRBD2; CDR3 protein: CASSRLAGGTDTQYF; CDR3 DNA: TGTGCCAGCAGCCGACTAGCGGGAGGCACAGATACGCAGTATTTT
V gene: TRBV2; clone size: many; J gene: TRBJ2-1; D gene: .; CDR3 protein: CASRVGANSYNEQFF; CDR3 DNA: TGTGCCAGCAGAGTGGGCGCCAACTCCTACAATGAGCAGTTCTTC
V gene: TRBV6-1; clone size: .; J gene: TRBJ2-1; D gene: TRBD2; CDR3 protein: CASSVLLAGYNEQFF; CDR3 DNA: TGTGCCAGCAGTGTTCTACTAGCGGGGTACAATGAGCAGTTCTTC
V gene: TRBV5-1; clone size: .; J gene: TRBJ2-7; D gene: .; CDR3 protein: CASSLGRAVDEQYF; CDR3 DNA: TGCGCCAGCAGCTTGGGGCGGGCAGTCGACGAGCAGTACTTC
V gene: TRBV28; clone size: .; J gene: TRBJ1-5; D gene: .; CDR3 protein: CASSAQGRSSNQPQHF; CDR3 DNA: TGTGCCAGCAGTGCGCAGGGTAGGTCTAGCAATCAGCCCCAGCATTTT
V gene: TRBV28; clone size: .; J gene: TRBJ2-7; D gene: TRBD1; CDR3 protein: CASSLGTGNRPYEQYF; CDR3 DNA: TGTGCCAGCAGTTTGGGGACAGGGAACAGACCCTACGAGCAGTACTTC